Listed below are T cell receptor beta chains from one sample, sequenced in a study of control samples from healthy donors and cancer patients. Clones were sequenced by immunoSEQ multiplex PCR, and TCRdb holds only the in-frame ones, with some missing. The data show tens of thousands of clones, roughly nine tenths seen once. The sequencing input was PBMCs. The receptor source for this set is a man in his forties or fifties with colorectal cancer. Both conserved end residues are part of each CDR3. D genes are given only for firm matches. Rows give clone size only sometimes, using once, few, many, or a class for an expanded clone.

clone size,D gene,V gene,J gene,CDR3 protein,CDR3 DNA
-,-,TRBV7-2,TRBJ2-3,CASSLGVTIPDTQYF,TGTGCCAGCAGCTTAGGGGTGACTATCCCAGATACGCAGTATTTT
few,TRBD1,TRBV6-2/TRBV6-3,TRBJ1-1,CASSFFPWTGGTEAFF,TGTGCCAGCAGCTTTTTTCCCTGGACAGGGGGCACTGAAGCTTTCTTT
-,TRBD2,TRBV13,TRBJ2-7,CASSLMLAGGSRVYEQYF,TGTGCCAGCAGCTTAATGCTAGCGGGAGGGTCTAGGGTTTACGAGCAGTACTTC
-,TRBD1,TRBV4-1,TRBJ1-5,CASSQGRTGEGQPQHF,TGCGCCAGCAGCCAGGGCAGAACAGGGGAAGGTCAGCCCCAGCATTTT
-,TRBD1,TRBV10-1,TRBJ2-7,CASRDRRYESF,TGCGCCAGCAGGGACAGGCGTTATGAAAGCTTC
-,TRBD2,TRBV13,TRBJ2-5,CASSARTSDQETQYF,TGTGCCAGCAGCGCCCGGACTAGCGACCAAGAGACCCAGTACTTC
-,-,TRBV28,TRBJ2-7,CASSPSSYEQYF,TGTGCCAGCAGTCCTAGTTCCTACGAGCAGTACTTC
-,TRBD2,TRBV28,TRBJ2-3,CASSFWRELSTDTQYF,TGTGCCAGCAGTTTCTGGCGGGAGCTTAGCACAGATACGCAGTATTTT
-,-,TRBV19,TRBJ2-3,CASTGRGADTQYF,TGTGCCAGTACGGGAAGGGGGGCAGATACGCAGTATTTT
-,-,TRBV27,TRBJ2-3,CASSPLTFTDTQYF,TGTGCCAGCAGTCCGCTCACATTCACAGATACGCAGTATTTT
-,TRBD1,TRBV7-2,TRBJ1-1,CASSPLPGQGFEAFF,TGTGCCAGCAGCCCCTTGCCGGGACAGGGGTTTGAAGCTTTCTTT
few,TRBD2,TRBV28,TRBJ2-7,CASTGGLAGVHEQYF,TGTGCCAGCACCGGGGGACTAGCGGGAGTTCACGAGCAGTACTTC
-,-,TRBV5-1,TRBJ1-4,CASSLGGVEKLFF,TGCGCCAGCAGCTTGGGAGGGGTGGAAAAACTGTTTTTT
-,-,TRBV7-6,TRBJ2-1,CASSLGGPVRNEQFF,TGTGCCAGCAGCTTAGGAGGGCCGGTCCGCAATGAGCAGTTCTTC
once,-,TRBV15,TRBJ2-5,CATSPVGLGETQYF,TGTGCCACCAGCCCCGTGGGGCTGGGGGAGACCCAGTACTTC
once,TRBD2,TRBV7-3,TRBJ2-1,CASSLLLGASGSNEQFF,TGTGCCAGCAGCTTACTGTTGGGAGCTAGCGGGTCGAATGAGCAGTTCTTC
-,-,TRBV18,TRBJ1-4,CASSPDPAGNEKLFF,TGTGCCAGCTCACCAGACCCAGCGGGTAACGAAAAACTGTTTTTT
-,-,TRBV15,TRBJ2-1,CATSRDPNGRSNDEQFF,TGTGCCACCAGCAGAGATCCAAACGGGAGAAGTAACGATGAGCAGTTCTTC
-,TRBD2,TRBV7-9,TRBJ2-1,CASSFSPLAGSSYNEQFF,TGTGCCAGCAGCTTTAGCCCTTTAGCGGGAAGCTCCTACAATGAGCAGTTCTTC
-,TRBD2,TRBV7-2,TRBJ2-7,CASSVRDYHYEQYF,TGTGCCAGCAGCGTACGGGACTACCACTACGAGCAGTACTTC
-,TRBD2,TRBV5-6,TRBJ2-5,CASSQEGLAGRNEETQYF,TGTGCCAGCAGCCAAGAGGGTCTAGCGGGGCGCAATGAAGAGACCCAGTACTTC
-,-,TRBV3-1/TRBV3-2,TRBJ2-3,CASSLGGTDTQYF,TGTGCCAGCAGCCTGGGAGGTACAGATACGCAGTATTTT
-,-,TRBV24-1,TRBJ1-2,CATSEGRGDYGYTF,TGTGCCACCAGTGAGGGCAGGGGTGACTATGGCTACACCTTC
-,TRBD1,TRBV6-5,TRBJ1-1,CASSLQGAEAFF,TGTGCCAGCAGCCTACAGGGGGCTGAAGCTTTCTTT
-,-,TRBV12-5,TRBJ2-2,CASGLWDLHTGELFF,TGTGCTAGTGGTTTGTGGGACTTACACACCGGGGAGCTGTTTTTT
-,-,TRBV27,TRBJ1-2,CASSSTVGGYTF,TGTGCCAGCAGTTCTACGGTCGGTGGCTACACCTTC
-,TRBD2,TRBV6-2/TRBV6-3,TRBJ2-7,CASSSGYSGRGYEQYF,TGTGCCAGCAGTTCCGGTTATAGCGGGAGGGGCTACGAGCAGTACTTC